This is a list of T cell receptor beta chains from one sample in a study of blood T cell repertoires in COVID-19. The repertoire was sequenced with immunoSEQ multiplex PCR; TCRdb's copy has only in-frame clones and lacks some. The data contain tens of thousands of clones, 90% to 95% of them singletons. Sequenced material: peripheral blood. These receptors all stem from a human donor in a cohort sampled during active COVID-19. Each CDR3 is given with its conserved first and last residue. A D gene is named only where the DNA matches it firmly. Rows may omit the clone size; those that give it use once, few, many or a size class.

DNA,CDR3,V,J,D,size
TGTGCCAGCAGCCCTGGGCCTCCAGGGCTAGCTTTCTTT,CASSPGPPGLAFF,TRBV7-2,TRBJ1-1,.,.
TGTGCCAGTAAGGACAGACTCAATCAGCCCCAGCATTTT,CASKDRLNQPQHF,TRBV19,TRBJ1-5,.,.
TGTGCCAGCAGGCTCTTGCGAAGGGGATACGAGCAGTACTTC,CASRLLRRGYEQYF,TRBV6-5,TRBJ2-7,.,once
TGTGCCAGCAGCCAAAGGGGTTTGAACACTGAAGCTTTCTTT,CASSQRGLNTEAFF,TRBV5-5,TRBJ1-1,.,.
TGTGCCAGCAGCCTACAGGGTAGAAGAACTGAAGCTTTCTTT,CASSLQGRRTEAFF,TRBV14,TRBJ1-1,.,.
TGCAGCGTTGCAGGGAGGGGCCAAAACATTCAGTACTTC,CSVAGRGQNIQYF,TRBV29-1,TRBJ2-4,TRBD2,.
TGCAGCGTTGAACTAGGGGACAGAACCCAGCATTTT,CSVELGDRTQHF,TRBV29-1,TRBJ1-5,TRBD1,.
TGTGCCAGCAGCCCACCCGGGGGACAGGGTGTCTCTGGAAACACCATATATTTT,CASSPPGGQGVSGNTIYF,TRBV7-9,TRBJ1-3,TRBD1,.
TGTGCCAGCAGTTACTGGGGGGGGGCTGATGCTGAAGCTTTCTTT,CASSYWGGADAEAFF,TRBV6-5,TRBJ1-1,.,.
TGTGCCAGCGGGACTAGCGGGACAGACTACGAGCAGTACTTC,CASGTSGTDYEQYF,TRBV18,TRBJ2-7,TRBD2,few
TGTGCCAGCAGCACAGACAGGGACACTGAAGCTTTCTTT,CASSTDRDTEAFF,TRBV11-2,TRBJ1-1,TRBD1,.
TGTGCCAGCAGCTTGACAGGGTCAAGCACAGATACGCAGTATTTT,CASSLTGSSTDTQYF,TRBV5-4,TRBJ2-3,.,.
TGTGCCAGCAGCAAAAGGACTAGCGGGGGTGCAGATACGCAGTATTTT,CASSKRTSGGADTQYF,TRBV7-2,TRBJ2-3,TRBD2,.
TGTGCCAGCAGCTCCACCTTGGACGGGGATGAGCAGTTCTTC,CASSSTLDGDEQFF,TRBV7-3,TRBJ2-1,.,.
TGTGCCAGCGCCGGTCACAGCTCCTACAATGAGCAGTTCTTC,CASAGHSSYNEQFF,TRBV11-3,TRBJ2-1,.,.
TGTGCCAGCAGTTTATCGAGAAGAGGTACCGGGGAGCTGTTTTTT,CASSLSRRGTGELFF,TRBV27,TRBJ2-2,.,.
TGTGCCAGCAGCTTAGGTGCAACTAATGAGCAGTTCTTC,CASSLGATNEQFF,TRBV7-2,TRBJ2-1,.,.
TGTGCCAGCAAGGATAGCGGGGGAGCCTACGAGCAGTACTTC,CASKDSGGAYEQYF,TRBV2,TRBJ2-7,TRBD2,few
TGTGCCAGCAGTCCTAGGCGGTTCTACGAGCAGTACTTC,CASSPRRFYEQYF,TRBV6-5,TRBJ2-7,.,few
TGCGCCAGCAGTGAGTCGAAGGCAGGGGTGGACGAGCAGTACTTC,CASSESKAGVDEQYF,TRBV10-1,TRBJ2-7,.,.
TGTGCCAGCAGCCTCGGAGGTAGCTATGGCTACACCTTC,CASSLGGSYGYTF,TRBV7-8,TRBJ1-2,.,.
TGTGCCAGCAGCTTGTTAGCGGGGTACCAAGAGACCCAGTACTTC,CASSLLAGYQETQYF,TRBV5-5,TRBJ2-5,TRBD2,.
TGTGCCTGGAGCAAGGGACAGGGAAACACCGGGGAGCTGTTTTTT,CAWSKGQGNTGELFF,TRBV30,TRBJ2-2,TRBD1,.
TGTGCCAGCAGCCAAGATCTCGGACTAGCGTATCCGACCCAGTACTTC,CASSQDLGLAYPTQYF,TRBV4-2,TRBJ2-5,TRBD2,.
TGTGCCAGCAGTAGGAGCTCTGGAAACACCATATATTTT,CASSRSSGNTIYF,TRBV9,TRBJ1-3,.,.
TGTGCCAGCAGCCCCAGTATAGCGGATACGCAGTATTTT,CASSPSIADTQYF,TRBV6-6,TRBJ2-3,.,few
TGTGCCAGCAGCTTTGGGCGGGGGGGCGATACGCAGTATTTT,CASSFGRGGDTQYF,TRBV7-2,TRBJ2-3,TRBD2,.
TGTGCCAGCCGGGGGGGCCCGGAGACCCAGTACTTC,CASRGGPETQYF,TRBV7-2,TRBJ2-5,TRBD2,.
TGTGCCAGCAACCGGGACAGGTACGCCGGGGAGCTGTTTTTT,CASNRDRYAGELFF,TRBV2,TRBJ2-2,TRBD1,.
TGTGCCAGTAAGGTTGGACAGGTATTTGCTGAAGCTTTCTTT,CASKVGQVFAEAFF,TRBV19,TRBJ1-1,TRBD1,.
TGTGCCACTAGGCAGGGAAGAAACTATGGCTACACCTTC,CATRQGRNYGYTF,TRBV12-3/TRBV12-4,TRBJ1-2,.,.
TGTGCCAGCAGTCCCGGGATCCCCGTCACGGAGACCCAGTACTTC,CASSPGIPVTETQYF,TRBV27,TRBJ2-5,.,.
TGCGCCAGCAGCCAAGGAGCTGCAGATACGCAGTATTTT,CASSQGAADTQYF,TRBV4-1,TRBJ2-3,.,.
TGCGCCAGCCTTTCCTCGGGGGGGCCATCTGTCGAGACCCAGTACTTC,CASLSSGGPSVETQYF,TRBV10-2,TRBJ2-5,TRBD2,.
TGCGCCAGCAGCCAGACCGGGACTAGCGGGCGCTACGAGCAGTACTTC,CASSQTGTSGRYEQYF,TRBV4-3,TRBJ2-7,TRBD2,.
TGCGCCAGCAGCCAGTCCGGGACAGGCACTGAAAAACTGTTTTTT,CASSQSGTGTEKLFF,TRBV4-3,TRBJ1-4,TRBD1,.
TGTGCCAGCAGTGAATCGGGACTAGCGATGGGGGATACGCAGTATTTT,CASSESGLAMGDTQYF,TRBV25-1,TRBJ2-3,TRBD2,.
TGTGCCAGCAGCTTATCCCAGGGAAGCACAGATACGCAGTATTTT,CASSLSQGSTDTQYF,TRBV7-3,TRBJ2-3,.,.
TGCGCCAGCAGCCAGGCCGGGACAGGAGTAAATCAGCCCCAGCATTTT,CASSQAGTGVNQPQHF,TRBV4-1,TRBJ1-5,TRBD1,.
TGCGCCAGCAGCCGAACCCTTATGGGGGGGAGCACAGATACGCAGTATTTT,CASSRTLMGGSTDTQYF,TRBV4-3,TRBJ2-3,TRBD2,.
TGTGCCAGCAGTGAAGCACAGGTCCGTGAAGGCTACACCTTC,CASSEAQVREGYTF,TRBV2,TRBJ1-2,.,.
TGTGCCAGTAGTATCCAGACTCTTAGCAATCAGCCCCAGCATTTT,CASSIQTLSNQPQHF,TRBV19,TRBJ1-5,.,.
TGTGCCATCAGCCGGACTAGCGGGGGGGAGGCCGATACGCAGTATTTT,CAISRTSGGEADTQYF,TRBV10-3,TRBJ2-3,TRBD2,.
TGTGCCAGTAGTATTAGACGGGACGAGCAGTACTTC,CASSIRRDEQYF,TRBV19,TRBJ2-7,.,.
TGTGCCAGCAGCTTGCCCGGCGGGGGGGTTACAGATACGCAGTATTTT,CASSLPGGGVTDTQYF,TRBV7-9,TRBJ2-3,TRBD2,.
TGTGCCACCAGCCCTGACATTTATCAGCCCCAGCATTTT,CATSPDIYQPQHF,TRBV15,TRBJ1-5,.,.
TGCGCCAGTAGTACAGGGTGGGGCGGACGAGCTTTCTTT,CASSTGWGGRAFF,TRBV10-1,TRBJ1-1,.,once
TGTGCCAGCAGTCAACTAGCGGGGGGGACAGATACGCAGTATTTT,CASSQLAGGTDTQYF,TRBV6-6,TRBJ2-3,TRBD2,.
TGTGCCAGCAGCTCGCTCAGTTCCTACAATGAGCAGTTCTTC,CASSSLSSYNEQFF,TRBV7-2,TRBJ2-1,.,few
TGTGCCAGCAGCTCAGGGGTCTACGAGCAGTACTTC,CASSSGVYEQYF,TRBV7-8,TRBJ2-7,.,.
TGCGCCAGCAGCCGGGGAGTCTTTCCGGGGAAAGAGACCCAGTACTTC,CASSRGVFPGKETQYF,TRBV4-3,TRBJ2-5,.,.
TGCGCCAGCAGCTCGGGACAGTCACCGTATGGCTACACCTTC,CASSSGQSPYGYTF,TRBV5-1,TRBJ1-2,TRBD1,.